This T cell receptor beta chain came from a study of a mutant IDH1 vaccine in newly diagnosed glioma. As to time point: baseline, week 1 (first vaccination visit). Regarding treatment: pre-vaccination baseline after standard-of-care therapy. This CDR3 has 17 residues. V was clipped by 0 bases and J by 3 bases; unmatched bases: 7. Germline values: CDR1 SGHDN, CDR2 FVKESK. Some clones are missing from TCRdb's copy, which holds only in-frame ones; the method was immunoSEQ multiplex PCR. Among 75,000 to 100,000 clones listed, 70% to 90% were seen once. Material: PBMCs, obtained from a glioma patient treated with radiotherapy, temozolomide or both. V gene TRBV14 combines with J gene TRBJ2-1, with 8 bases that match TRBD2. The source is a woman between 45 and 65 years old with glioma. The CDR3 protein is CASSQDGLAGNYNEQFF. CDR3 coding DNA: TGTGCCAGCAGCCAAGATGGGCTAGCGGGTAACTACAATGAGCAGTTCTTC.